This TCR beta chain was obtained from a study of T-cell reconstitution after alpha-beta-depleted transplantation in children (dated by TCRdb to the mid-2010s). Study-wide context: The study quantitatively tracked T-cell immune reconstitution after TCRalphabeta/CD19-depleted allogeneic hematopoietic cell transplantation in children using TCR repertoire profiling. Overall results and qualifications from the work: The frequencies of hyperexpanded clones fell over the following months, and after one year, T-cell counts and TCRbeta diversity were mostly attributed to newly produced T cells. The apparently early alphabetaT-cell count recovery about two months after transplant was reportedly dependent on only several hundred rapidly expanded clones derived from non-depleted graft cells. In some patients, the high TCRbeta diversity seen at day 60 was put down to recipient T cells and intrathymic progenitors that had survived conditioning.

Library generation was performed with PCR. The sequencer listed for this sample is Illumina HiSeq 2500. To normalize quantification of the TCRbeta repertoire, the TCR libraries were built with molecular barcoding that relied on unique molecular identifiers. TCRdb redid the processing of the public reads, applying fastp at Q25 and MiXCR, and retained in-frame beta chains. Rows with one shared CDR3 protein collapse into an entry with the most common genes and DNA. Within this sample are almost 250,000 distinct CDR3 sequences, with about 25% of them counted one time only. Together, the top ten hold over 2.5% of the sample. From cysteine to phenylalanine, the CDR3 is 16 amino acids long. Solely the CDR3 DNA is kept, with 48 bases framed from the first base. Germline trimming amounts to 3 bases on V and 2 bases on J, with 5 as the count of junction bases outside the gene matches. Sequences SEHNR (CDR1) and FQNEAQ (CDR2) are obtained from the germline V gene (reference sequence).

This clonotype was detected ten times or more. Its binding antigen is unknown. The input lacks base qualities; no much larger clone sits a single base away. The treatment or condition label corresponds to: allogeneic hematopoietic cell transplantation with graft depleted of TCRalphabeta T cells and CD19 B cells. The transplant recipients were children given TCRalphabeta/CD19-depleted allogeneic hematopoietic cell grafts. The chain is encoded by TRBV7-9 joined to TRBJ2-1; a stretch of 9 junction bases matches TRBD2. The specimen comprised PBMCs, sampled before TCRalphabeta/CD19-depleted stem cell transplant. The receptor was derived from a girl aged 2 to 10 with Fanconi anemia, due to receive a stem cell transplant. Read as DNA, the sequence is TGTGCCAGCAGCTTGGGGGCGGGAGGGGCCTACAATGAGCAGTTCTTC. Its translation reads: CASSLGAGGAYNEQFF.